This note documents a single T cell receptor (beta chain) sequence. The antigen remains undetermined. The sample originates from a study of cytomegalovirus exposure and HLA in healthy donors. Overall study findings and caveats: Association of 16,951 TCR beta sequences with HLA alleles was found at 0.05 false discovery rate in a later analysis. One variant, a missense change in DCLRE1C, was linked in a later analysis to TCR beta V- and J-gene trimming.

The germline CDR1 and CDR2 sequences are SGDLS and YYNGEE. The CDR3 length is 14 residues. The V gene lost 0 bases and the J gene lost 4 bases, with 10 bases spanning the gap. 60 Vbeta and 13 Jbeta primers were used in PCR. TCRdb keeps only in-frame clones here, not all; method: immunoSEQ multiplex PCR. The sample lists over 100,000 clones; 80% to 90% were seen once. The origin of this receptor is a woman aged 18-29 years in good health and CMV-seropositive. Sequencing used PBMCs. The chain has TRBV9 and TRBJ2-5, with D possibly TRBD2 on 5 matching bases. The CDR3 is CASSVGRDIETQYF. The CDR3 region has the DNA TGTGCCAGCAGCGTAGGCCGGGATATAGAGACCCAGTACTTC.